This is a list of T cell receptor beta chains from one sample in a study of cytomegalovirus exposure and HLA in healthy donors. TCRdb's copy holds only in-frame clones and misses some; the assay was immunoSEQ multiplex PCR. The sample lists around 140,000 clones, 80% occurring once. The source material was PBMCs. These receptors all stem from a man aged 45-60 years in good health and CMV-seronegative. The CDR3 runs from the conserved cysteine through the conserved F or W. D genes are given only for firm matches. Clone sizes are given selectively: once, few, many, or a class where the clone is expanded.

v_call: TRBV2
j_call: TRBJ2-2
d_call: NA
clone_size: NA
cdr3_nt: TGTGCCAGCAGTGAAAACAGAAACACCGGGGAGCTGTTTTTT
cdr3_aa: CASSENRNTGELFF

v_call: TRBV9
j_call: TRBJ2-1
d_call: TRBD2
clone_size: NA
cdr3_nt: TGTGCCAGCAGCAGACTAGCGAACGACAATGAGCAGTTCTTC
cdr3_aa: CASSRLANDNEQFF

v_call: TRBV27
j_call: TRBJ1-2
d_call: NA
clone_size: NA
cdr3_nt: TGTGCCAGCACCGCCACCCAAGGGGGAGGCTACACCTTC
cdr3_aa: CASTATQGGGYTF

v_call: TRBV7-2
j_call: TRBJ2-1
d_call: NA
clone_size: NA
cdr3_nt: TGTGCCAGCAGCTTAGAGGCCCCCAGGGAGCAGTTCTTC
cdr3_aa: CASSLEAPREQFF

v_call: TRBV6-6
j_call: TRBJ2-7
d_call: TRBD2
clone_size: NA
cdr3_nt: TGTGCCTGCGGGGGGGAGCAGTACTTC
cdr3_aa: CACGGEQYF

v_call: TRBV4-1
j_call: TRBJ2-1
d_call: TRBD2
clone_size: NA
cdr3_nt: TGCGCCAGCAGCCAAGATCAGTATGCGGGACTAGCGGGAGGTCCCTACAATGAGCAGTTCTTC
cdr3_aa: CASSQDQYAGLAGGPYNEQFF

v_call: TRBV9
j_call: TRBJ1-1
d_call: TRBD1
clone_size: NA
cdr3_nt: TGTGCCAGCAGCGTAGGACAGGGGGCGAACACTGAAGCTTTCTTT
cdr3_aa: CASSVGQGANTEAFF

v_call: TRBV30
j_call: TRBJ1-1
d_call: TRBD1
clone_size: NA
cdr3_nt: TGTGCCTGGAGGGACAGGGGGTTGGACACTGAAGCTTTCTTT
cdr3_aa: CAWRDRGLDTEAFF

v_call: TRBV14
j_call: TRBJ2-1
d_call: NA
clone_size: NA
cdr3_nt: TGTGCCAGCAGCCGAATTAAACCCGGGCCCAGCGGTGAGCAGTTCTTC
cdr3_aa: CASSRIKPGPSGEQFF

v_call: TRBV27
j_call: TRBJ2-7
d_call: NA
clone_size: NA
cdr3_nt: TGTGCCAGCAGGGACACTCGCTCCTACGAGCAGTACTTC
cdr3_aa: CASRDTRSYEQYF

v_call: TRBV5-1
j_call: TRBJ2-2
d_call: NA
clone_size: NA
cdr3_nt: TGCGCCAGCAGCTTGGAGGTGACAGCCAACACCGGGGAGCTGTTTTTT
cdr3_aa: CASSLEVTANTGELFF

v_call: TRBV2
j_call: TRBJ1-1
d_call: TRBD1
clone_size: once
cdr3_nt: TGTGCCAGCAGTCTTATGGGACAGGGTAAGGCAGCTTTCTTT
cdr3_aa: CASSLMGQGKAAFF

v_call: TRBV23-1
j_call: TRBJ2-7
d_call: NA
clone_size: NA
cdr3_nt: TGCGCCACCAGCACAGGGTTTACCTACGAGCAGTACTTC
cdr3_aa: CATSTGFTYEQYF

v_call: TRBV7-9
j_call: TRBJ1-1
d_call: TRBD1
clone_size: NA
cdr3_nt: TGTGCCAGCAGCAATAGCGGGACAGGGGTTGGTGAAGCTTTCTTT
cdr3_aa: CASSNSGTGVGEAFF

v_call: TRBV6-1
j_call: TRBJ1-1
d_call: NA
clone_size: NA
cdr3_nt: TGTGCCAGCAGTCCTACGACGGGAATGGACACTGAAGCTTTCTTT
cdr3_aa: CASSPTTGMDTEAFF

v_call: TRBV11-3
j_call: TRBJ1-2
d_call: TRBD1
clone_size: once
cdr3_nt: TGTGCCAGCAGCTTGGGACAGGAGGAGTACTATGGCTACACCTTC
cdr3_aa: CASSLGQEEYYGYTF

v_call: TRBV6-5
j_call: TRBJ1-1
d_call: NA
clone_size: few
cdr3_nt: TGTGCCAGCAAAACAGCCCTGAACACTGAAGCTTTCTTT
cdr3_aa: CASKTALNTEAFF

v_call: TRBV28
j_call: TRBJ1-5
d_call: TRBD1
clone_size: NA
cdr3_nt: TGTGCCAGCAGTTTGGGGACAGGGGGGGCCCAGCATTTT
cdr3_aa: CASSLGTGGAQHF

v_call: TRBV11-2
j_call: TRBJ1-2
d_call: NA
clone_size: NA
cdr3_nt: TGTGCCAGCAGCCAGGGCTCAGGGGCCCTGGACTACACCTTC
cdr3_aa: CASSQGSGALDYTF

v_call: TRBV7-7
j_call: TRBJ2-1
d_call: NA
clone_size: NA
cdr3_nt: TGTGCTAGCAGCTTAGAGGCAGGGGTACACAATGAGCAGTTCTTC
cdr3_aa: CASSLEAGVHNEQFF

v_call: TRBV29-1
j_call: TRBJ1-2
d_call: TRBD1
clone_size: NA
cdr3_nt: TGCAGCGTGGGGACAGGGAACTATGGCTACACCTTC
cdr3_aa: CSVGTGNYGYTF

v_call: TRBV18
j_call: TRBJ1-3
d_call: NA
clone_size: NA
cdr3_nt: TGTGCCAGCTCATTAGGGGATTCCTCTGGAAACACCATATATTTT
cdr3_aa: CASSLGDSSGNTIYF

v_call: TRBV5-1
j_call: TRBJ1-1
d_call: TRBD1
clone_size: few
cdr3_nt: TGCGCCAGCAGCTGGGGACAGCTGAACACTGAAGCTTTCTTT
cdr3_aa: CASSWGQLNTEAFF

v_call: TRBV6-1
j_call: TRBJ1-1
d_call: NA
clone_size: few
cdr3_nt: TGTGCCAGCAGTGAACAGGTGGGCTACACTGAAGCTTTCTTT
cdr3_aa: CASSEQVGYTEAFF

v_call: TRBV19
j_call: TRBJ1-1
d_call: TRBD1
clone_size: once
cdr3_nt: TGTGCCAGTAGTATTTGGGACAGGGGCACTGAAGCTTTCTTT
cdr3_aa: CASSIWDRGTEAFF